This entry lists 29 T cell receptor beta chains sequenced from one sample in a study of control samples from healthy donors and cancer patients. The repertoire was sequenced with immunoSEQ multiplex PCR; TCRdb's copy has only in-frame clones and lacks some. The table includes about 140,000 clones, 91% detected once. The source material was blood. Every receptor here comes from a man between 18 and 35 years old in good health.

This chain uses TRBV15 with TRBJ1-2, with 7 bases fitting TRBD1. Germline-derived CDR1 and CDR2 are LNHNV and YYDKDF (reference sequence). The CDR3 runs 15 residues. V lost 1 base to trimming and J lost 4 bases; unmatched junction nucleotides: 6. CDR3 nucleotide sequence: TGTGCCACCAGCAGAGTCCCGGGACAGCTCTATGGCTACACCTTC. It codes for CATSRVPGQLYGYTF.

This clone was picked up one time. The CDR3: CATSGRGQATKAFF. The CDR3 bases are TGTGCCACCAGCGGACGAGGACAGGCGACAAAAGCTTTCTTT. This chain uses TRBV15 with TRBJ1-1; 7 nucleotides line up with TRBD1. Trimming took 5 bases from V and 9 from J; bases not matched to a gene: 12. This CDR3 region has 14 residues. CDR1 LNHNV and CDR2 YYDKDF come from the germline V gene (reference sequence).

The rearrangement links TRBV6-2 or TRBV6-3 to TRBJ1-2, with 7 bases identical to TRBD1. From germline, CDR1 is MNHEY and CDR2 SVGEGT. CDR3 length: 15 residues. The V and J ends lost 6 bases and 2 bases, in that order; junction bases with no gene match: 9. CDR3 coding DNA: TGTGCCAGCAGCCCGAACAGGGGTCTAAACTATGGCTACACCTTC. It translates to CASSPNRGLNYGYTF.

This chain uses TRBV7-2 with TRBJ2-7; D gene uncertain. The germline V gene has CDR1 SGHTA and CDR2 FQGNSA. The germline V and J ends were trimmed by 5 bases and 0 bases, with 11 bases remaining between them. There are 14 residues in the CDR3. The CDR3 loop is CASSPGLPSYEQYF. The CDR3 DNA follows: TGTGCCAGCAGCCCGGGTCTACCCTCCTACGAGCAGTACTTC. Full variable domain (remainder filled in from reference TRBV7-2 and TRBJ2-7): GAGVSQSPSNKVTEKGKDVELRCDPISGHTALYWYRQSLGQGLEFLIYFQGNSAPDKSGLPSDRFSAERTGGSVSTLTIQRTQQEDSAVYLCASSPGLPSYEQYFGPGTRLTVT.

The rearrangement links TRBV5-1 to TRBJ2-5; a weak D match, TRBD2 (6 bases). CDR1 is SGHRS, CDR2 YFSETQ, per germline. This CDR3 is built from 14 residues. V lost 4 bases, J lost 5 bases, and 15 bases lay in between. CDR3 protein: CASSGGGIEETQYF. In DNA form, the CDR3 reads TGCGCCAGCAGCGGTGGGGGGATCGAGGAGACCCAGTACTTC.

The rearrangement links TRBV30 to TRBJ1-6, with D maybe TRBD1 (6 bases). The V end was cut by 4 bases, the J end by 6 bases, with 10 bases between. This CDR3 spans 13 amino acids. Germline V gives CDR1 GTSNPN, CDR2 SVGIG (reference sequence). The CDR3 DNA is TGTGCCTGGAATCAACAGGGTAATTCACCCCTCCACTTT. Protein: CAWNQQGNSPLHF. Supplemented by reference TRBV30 and TRBJ1-6, the full variable domain reads SQTIHQWPATLVQPVGSPLSLECTVEGTSNPNLYWYRQAAGRGLQLLFYSVGIGQISSEVPQNLSASRPQDRQFILSSKKLLLSDSGFYLCAWNQQGNSPLHFGNGTRLTVT.

The chain couples TRBV3-1 (or the pseudogene TRBV3-2) to TRBJ2-7; perhaps TRBD1 as D (5 bases). V was pared by 0 bases and J by 9 bases, with 12 bases between. The CDR3 contains 13 residues. Germline loops: CDR1 LGHDT, CDR2 YNNKEL (reference sequence). The chain's CDR3 is CASSQEGLPGQYF. CDR3 sequence (DNA): TGTGCCAGCAGCCAAGAGGGGCTCCCCGGGCAGTACTTC.

V gene TRBV10-1 combines with J gene TRBJ2-7, with a tentative D call TRBD1 (6 bases). Germline V gives CDR1 WNHNN, CDR2 SYGVQD (reference sequence). The CDR3 is 13 amino acids. The V and J ends lost 5 bases and 2 bases respectively, with 10 bases between them. CDR3 protein: CASSHQGTYEQYF. The CDR3, as DNA: TGCGCCAGCAGTCATCAGGGGACCTACGAGCAGTACTTC.

The rearrangement joins TRBV3-1 (or the pseudogene TRBV3-2) to TRBJ1-6; TRBD1 matches at 10 bases. Germline V gene data show CDR1 as LGHDT and CDR2 as YNNKEL (reference sequence). V shed 0 bases and J 8 bases; nucleotides not matched to a gene: 10. The CDR3 spans 18 residues. The CDR3 DNA sequence: TGTGCCAGCAGCCAAGACCACTCCGGGACAGGGGTATATTCACCCCTCCACTTT. It specifies CASSQDHSGTGVYSPLHF.

The chain combines TRBV11-2 with TRBJ2-3; 9 bases agree with TRBD2. This CDR3 spans 16 amino acids. Trimming at V came to 5 bases and at J to 2 bases, leaving 8 bases not matched to a gene. From germline, CDR1 is SGHAT and CDR2 FQNNGV. The CDR3 region is CASSVGTSRLTDTQYF. CDR3 nucleotides: TGTGCCAGCAGCGTCGGGACTAGCCGGCTCACAGATACGCAGTATTTT.

A note on this clone: This CDR3 is also generated by other DNA sequences in the sample. This chain joins TRBV6-5 and TRBJ1-2; D remains unclear. Germline-derived CDR1 and CDR2 are MNHEY and SVGAGI. The CDR3 is 11 residues long. Between the trimmed V and J ends, which lost 9 bases and 0 bases, there was a span of 5 bases. This CDR3 is CASGANYGYTF. CDR3 nucleotide sequence: TGTGCCAGTGGGGCTAACTATGGCTACACCTTC.

The chain is built from TRBV6-2 or TRBV6-3 and TRBJ2-3; possible D gene TRBD2, 5 bases. The CDR3 sequence is 13 residues long. Trimming shortened V by 6 bases and J by 7 bases, and 14 bases separated the two germline ends. Germline CDR1 reads MNHEY; CDR2 reads SVGEGT. CDR3 sequence reads: CASSQADGNTQYF. The CDR3 DNA is TGTGCCAGCAGCCAAGCGGACGGCAATACGCAGTATTTT.

This rearrangement joins TRBV12-3 or TRBV12-4 to TRBJ1-1; the D is unclear. The CDR3 is 13 residues long. Trimming cost V 5 bases and J 1 base, with 8 bases left between them. As DNA, the CDR3 is TGTGCCAGCAGTCCCCCAGCGAACACTGAAGCTTTCTTT. It translates to CASSPPANTEAFF.

The CDR3 bases are TGTGCCAGCAGCTTAGATCCTAGCGGGGACCAGTACTTC. Translation gives CASSLDPSGDQYF. The chain couples TRBV11-2 to TRBJ2-5, with 9 bases aligning to TRBD2. The length of the CDR3 is 13 residues. Trimming at V came to 0 bases and at J to 10 bases, leaving 3 bases not matched to a gene. Germline CDR1 reads SGHAT; CDR2 reads FQNNGV.

The genes are TRBV25-1 and TRBJ1-2, with no clear D. The V end lost 2 bases, the J end lost 0 bases, and 10 bases lay between the germline ends. CDR1 is MGHDK and CDR2 is SYGVNS in the germline V gene. The CDR3 is 15 residues long. DNA for the CDR3: TGTGCCAGCAGTGAAGACGTCACCTCTAACTATGGCTACACCTTC. It codes for CASSEDVTSNYGYTF.

The V call is TRBV5-4, the J call TRBJ2-3; D gene ambiguous. Germline CDR1 reads SGHNT; CDR2 reads YYREEE (reference sequence). V shed 2 bases and J shed 6 bases, with 10 bases lying between them. This CDR3 comprises 13 residues. The CDR3 loop reads CASSFGLSDTQYF. CDR3 sequence (DNA): TGTGCCAGCAGCTTCGGTCTTTCCGATACGCAGTATTTT.

The CDR3 region has the DNA TGTGCCAGCAGCCTCCCTAATGAAAAACTGTTTTTT. This gives the protein CASSLPNEKLFF. The V call is TRBV11-2, the J call TRBJ1-4; no clear D gene. V dropped 5 bases and J dropped 3 bases, with 4 bases sitting between them. This CDR3 comprises 12 residues. CDR1 and CDR2 (germline): SGHAT, FQNNGV.

This chain links TRBV5-1 with TRBJ1-1; D gene unclear. V lost 0 bases to trimming and J lost 3 bases, with 6 bases between them. The CDR3 consists of 13 residues. The germline V gene has CDR1 SGHRS and CDR2 YFSETQ. The CDR3 nucleotides are TGCGCCAGCAGCTTGGATGGCCACACTGAAGCTTTCTTT. This translates into CASSLDGHTEAFF.

The genes are TRBV4-1 and TRBJ1-4; D uncertain. The germline CDR1 and CDR2 sequences are MGHRA and YSYEKL. This CDR3 comprises 13 residues. V was shortened by 0 bases and J by 9 bases, with 8 bases between the two germline ends. CDR3 residues: CASSQEEAQKLFF. In nucleotides, the CDR3 is TGCGCCAGCAGCCAAGAAGAGGCACAAAAACTGTTTTTT.

The J gene is TRBJ2-1, the V gene TRBV29-1; a weak D match, TRBD1 (5 bases). V lost 3 bases, J lost 3 bases, and 12 bases lay in between. The V gene's germline CDR1 is SQVTM and CDR2 ANQGSEA. CDR3 length: 14 residues. The CDR3 is CSVDGQGSYNEQFF. As DNA, the CDR3 is TGCAGCGTTGATGGGCAGGGAAGCTACAATGAGCAGTTCTTC.

V and J are TRBV6-1 and TRBJ2-2; TRBD2 matches at 10 bases. Trimming at V came to 4 bases and at J to 7 bases, leaving 9 bases not matched to a gene. This CDR3 is built from 16 residues. CDR1 and CDR2 from the germline V gene are MNHNS and SASEGT. The chain's CDR3 is CASSGRIAGGGGELFF. For the CDR3, the DNA is TGTGCCAGCAGTGGACGGATAGCGGGGGGCGGCGGGGAGCTGTTTTTT.

The rearrangement uses TRBV18 and TRBJ1-4, with a tentative D call TRBD1 (5 bases). The CDR3 is 15 amino acids. Looked up from germline, CDR1 is KGHSH and CDR2 is LQKENI. V lost 6 bases and J 0 bases, leaving 11 bases between the germline ends. CDR3 residues: CASSLTGATNEKLFF. The CDR3 DNA reads as TGTGCCAGCTCGCTAACAGGCGCAACTAATGAAAAACTGTTTTTT. Based on the CDR3 plus reference TRBV18 and TRBJ1-4, the full variable domain is NAGVMQNPRHLVRRRGQEARLRCSPMKGHSHVYWYRQLPEEGLKFMVYLQKENIIDESGMPKERFSAEFPKEGPSILRIQQVVRGDSAAYFCASSLTGATNEKLFFGSGTQLSVL.

V gene TRBV21-1 combines with J gene TRBJ2-3; TRBD2 was called by the table and not checked on the DNA. TRBV21-1 is described as a pseudogene. This CDR3 contains 16 residues. The CDR3 nucleotides are TGTGCCAGCAGCAAAGAGGGACTCTTATCACCAGATACGCAGTATTTT. Translation gives CASSKEGLLSPDTQYF.

The chain is built from TRBV11-2 and TRBJ2-3; D not certain. The CDR3 length is 12 residues. CDR1 SGHAT and CDR2 FQNNGV come from the germline V gene. V lost 6 bases and J lost 3, with 7 bases in between. The CDR3 DNA sequence: TGTGCCAGCAGAAGACTGACAGATACGCAGTATTTT. Translating it yields CASRRLTDTQYF.

This chain links TRBV5-4 with TRBJ1-6; D might be TRBD1 (6 bases). There are 17 residues in the CDR3. The V end was cut by 4 bases, the J end by 4 bases, with 18 bases between. CDR1 is SGHNT, CDR2 YYREEE, per germline (reference sequence). The CDR3 reads CASSPGGGETYNSPLHF. The CDR3 DNA follows: TGTGCCAGCAGCCCGGGGGGGGGCGAGACTTATAATTCACCCCTCCACTTT.

This chain connects TRBV6-5 to TRBJ1-1; unclear D gene. Germline CDR1 and CDR2: MNHEY and SVGAGI. V was trimmed by 6 bases and J by 7 bases, leaving 21 bases between them. The CDR3 has 15 amino acids. The CDR3 loop reads CASRVTILGSNEAFF. The CDR3 coding sequence is TGTGCCAGCAGGGTAACAATTCTCGGGTCCAATGAAGCTTTCTTT.

This clone was seen a handful of times. This chain joins TRBV4-3 and TRBJ2-3; possible D gene TRBD1, 6 bases. This CDR3 contains 12 residues. Germline V CDR1 and CDR2: LGHNA, YSLEER. V was pared by 8 bases and J by 3 bases, with 9 bases between. The chain's CDR3 is CASGDRTDTQYF. The DNA of the CDR3 is TGCGCCAGCGGTGACAGGACAGATACGCAGTATTTT.

The chain carries TRBV3-1 (or the pseudogene TRBV3-2) and TRBJ2-2; the match to TRBD2 covers 10 bases. Looked up from germline, CDR1 is LGHDT and CDR2 is YNNKEL (reference sequence). V shed 3 bases and J 4 bases; nucleotides not matched to a gene: 14. The CDR3 consists of 19 residues. The CDR3 DNA reads TGTGCCAGCAGCCAGGCTCTAGCGGGGGACCTCTCCGTCACCGGGGAGCTGTTTTTT. Encoded protein: CASSQALAGDLSVTGELFF.

This clone has only one observation. The chain combines TRBV9 with TRBJ2-3; D might be TRBD1 (6 bases). The CDR3 consists of 13 residues. Germline V gives CDR1 SGDLS, CDR2 YYNGEE. Trimming removed 7 bases from V and 6 bases from J, with 15 bases in between. CDR3 nucleotide sequence: TGTGCCAGCGCAGGGGTCCCGGCCGATACGCAGTATTTT. It translates to CASAGVPADTQYF. The variable domain in full, completed from reference TRBV9 and TRBJ2-3, reads DSGVTQTPKHLITATGQRVTLRCSPRSGDLSVYWYQQSLDQGLQFLIQYYNGEERAKGNILERFSAQQFPDLHSELNLSSLELGDSALYFCASAGVPADTQYFGPGTRLTVL.